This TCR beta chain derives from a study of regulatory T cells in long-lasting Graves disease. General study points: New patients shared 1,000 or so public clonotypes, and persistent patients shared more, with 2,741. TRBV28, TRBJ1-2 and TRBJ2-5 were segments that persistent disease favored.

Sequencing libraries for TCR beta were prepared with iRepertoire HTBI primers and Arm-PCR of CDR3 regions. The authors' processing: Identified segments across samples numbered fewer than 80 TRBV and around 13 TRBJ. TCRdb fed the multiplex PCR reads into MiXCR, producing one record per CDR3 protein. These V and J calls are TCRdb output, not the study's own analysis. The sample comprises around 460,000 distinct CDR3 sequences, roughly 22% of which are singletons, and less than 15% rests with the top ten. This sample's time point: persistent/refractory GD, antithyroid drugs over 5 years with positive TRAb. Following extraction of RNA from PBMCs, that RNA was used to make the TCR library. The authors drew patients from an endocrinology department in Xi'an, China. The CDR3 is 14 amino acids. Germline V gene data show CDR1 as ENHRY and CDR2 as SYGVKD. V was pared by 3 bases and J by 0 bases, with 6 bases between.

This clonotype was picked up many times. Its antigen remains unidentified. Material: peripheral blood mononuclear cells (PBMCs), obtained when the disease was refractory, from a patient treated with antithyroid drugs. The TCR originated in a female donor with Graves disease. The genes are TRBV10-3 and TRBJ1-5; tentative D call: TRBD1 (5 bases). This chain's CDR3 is CAISDQGSNQPQHF. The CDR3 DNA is TGTGCCATCAGTGACCAGGGTAGCAATCAGCCCCAGCATTTT.